The clone carrying this T cell receptor (beta chain) was picked up one time. Its matching antigen is unknown. This sample was taken from a study of cytomegalovirus exposure and HLA in healthy donors. The study, taken as a whole, reports: Fewer N-insertions than the roughly 670-donor mean were reportedly shown by an Asian-associated ancestry cluster in a later analysis. It was in a later analysis that TCR association rates were seen to vary by HLA locus, highest for DRB1 and lowest for HLA-C. After further analysis at a later stage, 15,000 to 20,000 TCR beta sequences were associated with HLA alleles at 0.05 false discovery rate.

PCR amplification relied on 60 Vbeta primers (plus 13 Jbeta primers). Assay: immunoSEQ multiplex PCR; the TCRdb copy retains only in-frame clones and omits some. The top ten hold roughly 2.9% of the sample, which has approximately 150,000 clones, 65% to 90% seen once. Input material: PBMCs. This receptor was obtained from a woman aged 25 to 39 in good health and CMV-seronegative.

CDR3 protein: CASSLAPDYEQYF. CDR3 sequence (DNA): TGTGCCAGCAGCTTAGCGCCAGACTACGAGCAGTACTTC. The gene calls are TRBV7-2 and TRBJ2-7, with unresolved D. V shed 0 bases and J shed 3 bases, with 6 bases lying between them. Germline lookup yields CDR1 SGHTA and CDR2 FQGNSA. The CDR3 is 13 residues long.